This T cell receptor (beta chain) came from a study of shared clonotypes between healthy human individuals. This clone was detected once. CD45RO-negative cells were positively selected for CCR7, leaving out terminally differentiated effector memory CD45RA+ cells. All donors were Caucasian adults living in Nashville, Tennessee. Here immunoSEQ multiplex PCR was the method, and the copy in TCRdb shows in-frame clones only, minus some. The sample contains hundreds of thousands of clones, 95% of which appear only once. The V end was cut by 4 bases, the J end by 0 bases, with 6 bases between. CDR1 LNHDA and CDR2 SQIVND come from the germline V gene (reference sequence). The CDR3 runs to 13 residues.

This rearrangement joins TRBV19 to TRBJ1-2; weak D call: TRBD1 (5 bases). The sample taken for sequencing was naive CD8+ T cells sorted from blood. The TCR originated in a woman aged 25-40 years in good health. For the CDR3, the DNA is TGTGCCAGTAGTACGGGGCCTAACTATGGCTACACCTTC. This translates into CASSTGPNYGYTF.